What follows are 13 T cell receptor beta chains derived from one specimen sequenced in a study of cytomegalovirus exposure and HLA in healthy donors (TCRdb year 2017). The library was obtained by the immunoSEQ multiplex PCR assay. The multiplex PCR relied on a mix of 60 forward primers for TCR Vbeta segments and 13 reverse primers for TCR Jbeta segments. TCRdb took this table from immuneACCESS and kept in-frame rearrangements with V and J called. Such tables lack part of the clones; where checked against another copy, unresolved V genes explain under half of the gap, and the rest is unexplained. The table for this sample shows under 65,000 clones. The ten largest clones represent around 3.6% of the sample. Material: PBMCs. The receptors derive from a woman aged 18-29 years in good health and CMV-seronegative.

The rearrangement joins TRBV5-1 to TRBJ2-1; 7 bases are a match to TRBD1. From germline, CDR1 is SGHRS and CDR2 YFSETQ. This CDR3 region has 14 residues. Losses at the gene ends were 0 bases for V and 6 bases for J; bases not matched to a gene: 3. The CDR3 nucleotides read TGCGCCAGCAGCTTGGTAGACAGGGTCAATGAGCAGTTCTTC. Translation gives CASSLVDRVNEQFF.

V and J are TRBV6-5 and TRBJ1-1; maybe TRBD1 (6 bases). Germline CDR1 is MNHEY and CDR2 is SVGAGI. The CDR3 loop spans 14 amino acids. Deletions cut 6 bases from V and 0 bases from J, with 11 bases between. The CDR3 nucleotides read TGTGCCAGCAGGCAACAGGGTGTGAACACTGAAGCTTTCTTT. It encodes CASRQQGVNTEAFF.

The chain has TRBV4-1 and TRBJ1-6; D gene unclear. CDR3 length: 14 residues. The V end was cut by 2 bases, the J end by 7 bases, with 9 bases between. Germline CDR1 reads MGHRA; CDR2 reads YSYEKL. The CDR3 loop reads CASSQTVINSPLHF. The CDR3 coding sequence is TGCGCCAGCAGCCAAACAGTGATCAATTCACCCCTCCACTTT.

This chain connects TRBV7-9 to TRBJ1-2; D remains unclear. V lost 3 bases and J lost 7, with 9 bases in between. The germline gives CDR1 SEHNR, CDR2 FQNEAQ (reference sequence). This CDR3 has 12 residues. The CDR3 here is CASSFESGGYTF. CDR3 coding DNA: TGTGCCAGCAGCTTTGAATCGGGTGGCTACACCTTC.

The rearrangement uses TRBV5-1 and TRBJ1-4, with D perhaps matching TRBD1 (5 bases). The CDR3 runs to 15 residues. Germline assignment: CDR1 SGHRS and CDR2 YFSETQ. Trimming cost V 0 bases and J 0 bases, with 6 bases left between them. As DNA, the CDR3 is TGCGCCAGCAGCTTGGAAGGGGCAACTAATGAAAAACTGTTTTTT. Residues: CASSLEGATNEKLFF.

The gene calls are TRBV6-5 and TRBJ1-4; D uncertain. With 6 bases removed from V and 8 bases from J, the gap between germline ends came to 10 bases. CDR3 length equals 12 residues. CDR1 MNHEY and CDR2 SVGAGI come from the germline V gene. CDR3 DNA sequence: TGTGCCAGCAGCGGGGATGGCGAAAAACTGTTTTTT. Translated, it gives CASSGDGEKLFF.

The V call is TRBV29-1, the J call TRBJ2-3, with 7 bases lining up with TRBD1. V lost 5 bases and J lost 6; bases outside the gene matches: 11. Germline values: CDR1 SQVTM, CDR2 ANQGSEA. This CDR3 comprises 14 residues. The CDR3 here is CSVRNRGLGDTQYF. In DNA form, the CDR3 reads TGCAGCGTTCGGAACAGGGGTTTGGGGGATACGCAGTATTTT.

Worth noting for this clone: Other DNA sequences of this sample code for an identical CDR3. The chain has TRBV4-1 and TRBJ1-6; a weak D match, TRBD1 (6 bases). CDR3 size: 16 residues. V lost 4 bases, J lost 13 bases, and 23 bases lay in between. Germline values: CDR1 MGHRA, CDR2 YSYEKL. CDR3 coding DNA: TGCGCCAGCAGCCGAGGGGGAATGGTGATTTGGGGGCCCCTCCACTTT. Amino acids: CASSRGGMVIWGPLHF.

The chain has TRBV5-1 and TRBJ1-4, with 9 bases aligning to TRBD1. The J segment lost 5 bases and the V segment lost 2 bases, leaving 4 bases of the junction unmatched. Germline V gene sequence: CDR1 SGHRS, CDR2 YFSETQ. The length of the CDR3 is 15 residues. The CDR3 here is CASSFGQGTNEKLFF. The CDR3 region has the DNA TGCGCCAGCAGCTTCGGACAGGGGACGAATGAAAAACTGTTTTTT.

The chain joins TRBV5-1 to TRBJ2-2, with 7 bases fitting TRBD1. This CDR3 comprises 15 residues. Germline V lookup: CDR1 SGHRS, CDR2 YFSETQ. Trimming took 2 bases from V and 1 from J; bases not matched to a gene: 2. CDR3 amino acids: CASSLGGQNTGELFF. CDR3 nucleotide sequence: TGCGCCAGCAGCTTAGGGGGCCAGAACACCGGGGAGCTGTTTTTT.

The chain uses TRBV19 and TRBJ1-2; 11 bases line up with TRBD1. The V segment lost 3 bases and the J segment 6 bases; nucleotides outside the gene matches: 3. This CDR3 region has 14 residues. CDR1 is LNHDA, CDR2 SQIVND, per germline (reference sequence). The CDR3 sequence is CASSMDRGRDGYTF. The CDR3 coding sequence is TGTGCCAGTAGTATGGACAGGGGGCGTGATGGCTACACCTTC. The full variable domain, completed using reference TRBV19 and TRBJ1-2, is DGGITQSPKYLFRKEGQNVTLSCEQNLNHDAMYWYRQDPGQGLRLIYYSQIVNDFQKGDIAEGYSVSREKKESFPLTVTSAQKNPTAFYLCASSMDRGRDGYTFGSGTRLTVV.

This chain uses TRBV15 with TRBJ2-7; D gene uncertain. V gave up 1 base and J gave up 3 bases, with 7 bases separating them. Per germline, CDR1 LNHNV and CDR2 YYDKDF (reference sequence). The CDR3 covers 13 residues. The CDR3 coding sequence is TGTGCCACCAGCAGAGGACTTGACTACGAGCAGTACTTC. It specifies CATSRGLDYEQYF.

The chain is built from TRBV4-1 and TRBJ1-4; D is perhaps TRBD1 (6 bases). CDR3 length equals 15 residues. CDR1 MGHRA and CDR2 YSYEKL come from the germline V gene. V lost 4 bases, J lost 3 bases, and 12 bases lay in between. The CDR3: CASSRKQGSNEKLFF. In DNA, the CDR3 is TGCGCCAGCAGCCGGAAACAGGGTTCTAATGAAAAACTGTTTTTT.